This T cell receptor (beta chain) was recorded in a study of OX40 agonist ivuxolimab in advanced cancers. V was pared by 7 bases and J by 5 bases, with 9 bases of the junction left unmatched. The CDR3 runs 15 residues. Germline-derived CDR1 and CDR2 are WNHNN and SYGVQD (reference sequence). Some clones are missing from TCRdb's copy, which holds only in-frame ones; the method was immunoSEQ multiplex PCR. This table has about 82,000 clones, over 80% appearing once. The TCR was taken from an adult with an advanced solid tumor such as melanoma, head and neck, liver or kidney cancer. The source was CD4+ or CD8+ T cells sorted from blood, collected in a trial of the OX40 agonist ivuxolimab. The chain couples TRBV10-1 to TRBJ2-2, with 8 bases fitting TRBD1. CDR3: CASNPGQADTGELFF. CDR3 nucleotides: TGCGCCAGCAACCCGGGACAGGCGGATACCGGGGAGCTGTTTTTT.